The entry below describes one TCR beta chain. Its specificity is unknown. The data were taken from a study of cytomegalovirus exposure and HLA in healthy donors. CDR3 length equals 16 residues. The germline CDR1 and CDR2 sequences are GTSNPN and SVGIG (reference sequence). The V gene end was trimmed by 3 bases and the J gene end by 2 bases; junction bases not matched to a gene: 10. The PCR used 60 Vbeta and 13 Jbeta primers. Original data processing: Unique TCR beta chains totaled 80 million to 100 million in a later count, with around 10 million of them shared. The data were produced by immunoSEQ multiplex PCR, yet TCRdb's version contains in-frame clones alone and is incomplete. V, J and clone size reflect that table, while D and trimming were determined from the DNA. The sample yields around 140,000 clones, 70% to 85% seen once. Study-wide results and limits: Common viral pathogens (according to a later analysis) appeared linked to several of the most significant clusters. A later analysis reportedly found that, within productive TCRs, an Asian-associated ancestry cluster had fewer N-insertions than the mean observed across the approximately 670 donors. Later, TCR association rates were found to vary by HLA locus, highest for DRB1 and lowest for HLA-C.

The chain is built from TRBV30 and TRBJ1-1; 9 nucleotides align to TRBD1. The sample was PBMCs. This receptor was taken from a female donor in good health and CMV-seronegative. The CDR3 here is CAWSRDRVLHNTEAFF. In nucleotides, the CDR3 is TGTGCCTGGAGCCGGGACAGGGTCTTGCATAACACTGAAGCTTTCTTT.